Sequencing of this T cell receptor (beta chain) was carried out in a study of cytomegalovirus exposure and HLA in healthy donors. Study-level points and caveats: Another analysis was done later, and it associated around 15,000 TCR beta sequences with HLA alleles at 0.05 false discovery rate.

With regard to this clone: Its antigen is unknown.

Trimming removed 0 bases at V and 2 bases at J, with 9 bases between. The CDR3 covers 14 residues. The germline CDR1 and CDR2 sequences are SGHKS and YYEKEE (reference sequence). Primers included in the PCR were 60 Vbeta and 13 Jbeta primers. Methods used by the authors: Later reanalysis found 70 million to 95 million unique TCR beta chains, 10 million to 12 million of them shared. Clones were read by immunoSEQ multiplex PCR, and TCRdb kept only the in-frame ones, dropping some. For V, J and clone size, that table is used; D and trimming come from the DNA. Among 120,000 to 150,000 clones, under 90% were seen once, and the ten largest hold around 2.4%.

The sequencing input was PBMCs. The TCR was taken from a male donor in good health and CMV-seronegative. The J gene is TRBJ2-7, the V gene TRBV5-5; D is unresolved. The CDR3 spells CASSLVSAAYEQYF. The CDR3 bases are TGTGCCAGCAGCTTGGTCTCCGCAGCCTACGAGCAGTACTTC. Filled out from reference TRBV5-5 and TRBJ2-7, the complete variable domain reads DAGVTQSPTHLIKTRGQQVTLRCSPISGHKSVSWYQQVLGQGPQFIFQYYEKEERGRGNFPDRFSARQFPNYSSELNVNALLLGDSALYLCASSLVSAAYEQYFGPGTRLTVT.